The clone carrying this T cell receptor beta chain occurred a few times. The antigen remains unidentified. Researchers amplified the TCR beta CDR3 regions from RNA transcripts. TCR CDR3 regions were first amplified by RT-PCR with HTBI primers. TCRdb redid the calling of the multiplex PCR reads with MiXCR, one entry per CDR3 protein. This table has about 400,000 distinct CDR3 sequences, roughly 25% appearing once. This sample stems from a study of T cells in Graves' hyperthyroidism and ophthalmopathy. Findings and caveats of the study: Most expanded thyroid clonotypes above 0.001 recurred in blood. Ophthalmopathy could be told apart from stable hyperthyroidism with a 13 V-J model.

The germline gives CDR1 SNHLY, CDR2 FYNNEI. J was trimmed by 5 bases and V by 7 bases; bases with no gene match: 5. The CDR3 extends over 14 amino acids. The receptor comes from a man aged 50-60 years with Graves' hyperthyroidism. The V gene is TRBV2, the J gene TRBJ2-3; 11 positions agree with TRBD1. Source material: blood. Here the CDR3 DNA reads TGTGCCAGCAAAACCGGGACAGGGGGAGATACGCAGTATTTT. It codes for CASKTGTGGDTQYF.